The sequence of this TCR beta chain was determined in a study of T cell responses to AZD1222 COVID-19 vaccine. Study-level results: Repertoire sampling happened only post peak T cell response. Reportedly, nearly half the spike-specific TCRs target unmutated variant regions.

Only in-frame clones appear in the TCRdb table, and some are missing; sequencing was by immunoSEQ multiplex PCR. In the table there are 90,000 to 100,000 clones, 70% to 90% of which are singletons. For this clone: What it binds is not known.

The CDR3 runs to 13 residues. The germline gives CDR1 SGHDN, CDR2 FVKESK. With V trimmed by 3 bases and J by 3 bases, 1 base remained unmatched. The material sequenced was peripheral blood, taken on day 0 of AZD1222 vaccination. The chain is built from TRBV14 and TRBJ1-2; TRBD1 agrees at 7 bases. The source of this sequence is an adult in good health. The CDR3, as DNA: TGTGCCAGCAGCCAGGGGACAGACTATGGCTACACCTTC. Amino acids: CASSQGTDYGYTF.